The clone carrying this TCR beta chain was counted a few times. Its cognate antigen is unknown. This sample is part of a study of CD8+ T cells in alopecia areata. Broader study findings: Scalp sample data also include resident alphabeta T cells from normal skin.

cDNA reverse transcribed from extracted RNA served as the sequencing template. Libraries were prepared by immunoSEQ multiplex PCR; TCRdb keeps only in-frame clonotypes and omits some of them. The sample has around 150,000 clones, around 57% seen once; the top ten hold about 4.3%. Sample: CD4+ T cells sorted from blood. The clonotype originates from a human donor in good health.

The CDR3 DNA is TGCGCCAGCAGCTCCTACAGGGGGCAGGGTGAAGCTTTCTTT. Its protein product is CASSSYRGQGEAFF. J is TRBJ1-1 and V is TRBV5-1, with 9 bases identical to TRBD1. CDR1 and CDR2 (germline): SGHRS, YFSETQ. The CDR3 has 14 residues. V lost 3 bases, J lost 7 bases, and 7 bases stayed unmatched. The variable domain in full, completed from reference TRBV5-1 and TRBJ1-1, reads KAGVTQTPRYLIKTRGQQVTLSCSPISGHRSVSWYQQTPGQGLQFLFEYFSETQRNKGNFPGRFSGRQFSNSRSEMNVSTLELGDSALYLCASSSYRGQGEAFFGQGTRLTVV.